This paragraph covers one T cell receptor beta chain sequence. TCRdb's copy holds only in-frame clones and misses some; the assay was immunoSEQ multiplex PCR. Seen here are tens of thousands of clones, 70% to 90% observed once, and the top ten hold about 0.8%. Looked up from germline, CDR1 is MNHEY and CDR2 is SVGAGI. Trimming took 7 bases from V and 12 from J; bases not matched to a gene: 9. CDR3 length equals 12 residues. These data are taken from a study of T cell changes during pregnancy in multiple sclerosis. The source material was CD4+ T cells from peripheral blood mononuclear cells, sampled in the first trimester of pregnancy. This clonotype was obtained from a female donor in good health, enrolled as a control in a pregnancy study. The chain has TRBV6-5 and TRBJ2-7, with TRBD1 matching over 10 bases. The CDR3 sequence is CASTRDRGLVYF. The DNA of the CDR3 is TGTGCCAGCACCAGGGACAGGGGCCTCGTGTACTTC.